The clone carrying this T cell receptor (beta chain) was seen at least ten times. The antigen is not known. Generation of TCR beta libraries employed quantitative 5'-RACE incorporating molecular barcodes. TCRdb itself ran the 5' RACE reads through MiXCR, one entry per CDR3 protein. The repertoire holds some 15,000 distinct CDR3 sequences, with roughly 8.2% as singletons. These data originate in a study of CD8 T cells in ankylosing spondylitis. Study observations and caveats: Existing reports had already noted some motif variants in reactive arthritis synovial fluid and blood. A TCR beta motif of several highly homologous variants appeared characteristic of ankylosing spondylitis blood. There was reportedly significant enrichment of clones that were disease-linked in matched ankylosing spondylitis synovial fluid.

CDR1 is SQVTM, CDR2 ANQGSEA, per germline. V shed 4 bases, J shed 0 bases, and the junction held 0 bases outside the gene matches. This CDR3 is built from 13 residues. The chain links TRBV29-1 to TRBJ2-4; 7 bases fit TRBD2. The material sequenced was blood. The origin of this receptor is a male donor with ankylosing spondylitis or in good health (not recorded which). CDR3 in amino acids: CSVVAGAKNIQYF. The CDR3 DNA sequence: TGCAGCGTTGTAGCGGGAGCCAAAAACATTCAGTACTTC.